One and the same sample provided the 10 T cell receptor beta chains below, sequenced in a study of CD4 T cells in relation to SARS-CoV-2 and coronaviruses. Their antigens are not known. Profiled with immunoSEQ multiplex PCR; TCRdb holds only in-frame clones, not every one. The sample shows about 23,000 clones, 76% of them seen only once. CD4+ T cells from unexposed donors were obtained before the COVID-19 pandemic (2011-2018). Isolation of CD4+ T cells took place after nine to ten days in culture. Sequencing used CD4+ T cells from PBMCs, cultured in vitro. These receptors were collected from a human donor in good health.

This clone was recorded once. The CDR3 loop reads CASRLGSTDTQYF. In DNA, the CDR3 is TGTGCCAGCAGGTTGGGGAGCACAGATACGCAGTATTTT. The chain is built from TRBV12-3 or TRBV12-4 and TRBJ2-3; no definite D call. V dropped 6 bases and J dropped 0 bases, with 7 bases sitting between them. The CDR3 is 13 residues long.

This sequence joins TRBV18 and TRBJ2-7, with 8 bases matching TRBD1. Per germline, CDR1 KGHSH and CDR2 LQKENI. J lost 2 bases, V lost 3 bases, and 3 bases had no gene match. This CDR3 is built from 14 residues. The CDR3 spells CASSPGQATYEQYF. CDR3 nucleotide sequence: TGTGCCAGCTCACCGGGACAGGCTACCTACGAGCAGTACTTC. The variable domain in full, completed from reference TRBV18 and TRBJ2-7, reads NAGVMQNPRHLVRRRGQEARLRCSPMKGHSHVYWYRQLPEEGLKFMVYLQKENIIDESGMPKERFSAEFPKEGPSILRIQQVVRGDSAAYFCASSPGQATYEQYFGPGTRLTVT.

This clone was observed a handful of times. The chain joins TRBV5-6 to TRBJ2-1; 11 bases match TRBD2. Germline assignment: CDR1 SGHDT and CDR2 YYEEEE. The CDR3 contains 15 residues. Trimming at V came to 4 bases and at J to 6 bases, leaving 6 bases not matched to a gene. CDR3 DNA: TGTGCCAGCAGCCATTTTCTAGCGGGAGGCAATGAGCAGTTCTTC. This translates into CASSHFLAGGNEQFF.

This chain joins TRBV5-1 and TRBJ2-1; 11 bases match TRBD1. The CDR3 contains 20 residues. V lost 1 base to trimming and J lost 0 bases; unmatched junction nucleotides: 12. CDR1 is SGHRS, CDR2 YFSETQ, per germline. CDR3 in amino acids: CASSLPGTGGTSGSYNEQFF. CDR3 nucleotide sequence: TGCGCCAGCAGCTTGCCCGGGACAGGGGGGACGAGCGGCTCCTACAATGAGCAGTTCTTC. Together with reference TRBV5-1 and TRBJ2-1, the CDR3 gives the full variable domain: KAGVTQTPRYLIKTRGQQVTLSCSPISGHRSVSWYQQTPGQGLQFLFEYFSETQRNKGNFPGRFSGRQFSNSRSEMNVSTLELGDSALYLCASSLPGTGGTSGSYNEQFFGPGTRLTVL.

The genes are TRBV7-8 and TRBJ2-7; D could derive from TRBD1 or TRBD2 (7 bases each). The CDR3 runs to 16 residues. The germline CDR1 and CDR2 sequences are SGHVS and FQNEAQ. Trimming left V 6 bases short and J 4 bases short, with 22 bases between. CDR3 residues: CASSTGGGGGLYEQYF. CDR3 nucleotide sequence: TGTGCCAGCAGTACCGGGGGAGGGGGCGGTTTGTACGAGCAGTACTTC.

In this sample, this clone turned up a few times. The chain joins TRBV6-1 to TRBJ2-1; no definite D call. The CDR3 is made up of 13 amino acids. Between the trimmed V and J ends, which lost 2 bases and 5 bases, there was a span of 7 bases. Germline CDR1 MNHNS, CDR2 SASEGT. The CDR3 nucleotides are TGTGCCAGCAGTGAACGGAAAAACAATGAGCAGTTCTTC. Protein product: CASSERKNNEQFF.

This clone was counted a few times. The chain recombines TRBV28 with TRBJ2-2, with TRBD2 matching 11 bases. The length of the CDR3 is 15 residues. CDR1 is MDHEN, CDR2 SYDVKM, per germline. The J segment lost 7 bases and the V segment lost 6 bases, leaving 7 bases of the junction unmatched. The CDR3, as DNA: TGTGCCAGCAGCCAGAGACTAGCGGGAAACGGGGAGCTGTTTTTT. Its translation: CASSQRLAGNGELFF. Combining the CDR3 with reference TRBV28 and TRBJ2-2 gives the whole variable domain DVKVTQSSRYLVKRTGEKVFLECVQDMDHENMFWYRQDPGLGLRLIYFSYDVKMKEKGDIPEGYSVSREKKERFSLILESASTNQTSMYLCASSQRLAGNGELFFGEGSRLTVL.

This chain uses TRBV25-1 with TRBJ2-2; 9 nucleotides agree with TRBD2. CDR3 length equals 14 residues. Germline CDR1 and CDR2: MGHDK and SYGVNS. CDR3 DNA: TGTGCTACTAGCGGGCCTGGGGACACCGGGGAGCTGTTTTTT. Its protein product is CATSGPGDTGELFF.

This chain connects TRBV24-1 to TRBJ2-3; no reliable D call. The germline V gene encodes CDR1 KGHDR and CDR2 SFDVKD. The CDR3 sequence is 11 residues long. The V end lost 9 bases, the J end lost 0 bases, and 3 bases lay between the germline ends. The CDR3 here is CATQSTDTQYF. Written as DNA, the CDR3 is TGTGCCACCCAAAGCACAGATACGCAGTATTTT.

The chain carries TRBV5-1 and TRBJ1-1; D gene ambiguous. The CDR3 totals 16 residues. Trimming took off 0 bases at V and 1 base at J, with 13 bases between the two ends. Germline V gene data show CDR1 as SGHRS and CDR2 as YFSETQ. Written as DNA, the CDR3 is TGCGCCAGCAGCTTGGAACCGGCGAGGCGGAACACTGAAGCTTTCTTT. It is translated as CASSLEPARRNTEAFF.